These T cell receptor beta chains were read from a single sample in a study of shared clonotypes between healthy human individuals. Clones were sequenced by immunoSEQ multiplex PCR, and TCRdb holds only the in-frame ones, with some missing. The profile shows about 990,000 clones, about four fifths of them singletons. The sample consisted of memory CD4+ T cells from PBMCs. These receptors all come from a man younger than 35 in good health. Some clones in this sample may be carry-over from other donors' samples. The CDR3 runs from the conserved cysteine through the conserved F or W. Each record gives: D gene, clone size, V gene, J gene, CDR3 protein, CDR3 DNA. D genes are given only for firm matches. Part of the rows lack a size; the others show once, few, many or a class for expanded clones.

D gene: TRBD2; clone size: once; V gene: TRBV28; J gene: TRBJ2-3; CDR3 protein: CASSAYPGLAGPSTDTQYF; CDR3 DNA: TGTGCCAGCAGTGCCTATCCGGGACTAGCGGGACCGAGCACAGATACGCAGTATTTT
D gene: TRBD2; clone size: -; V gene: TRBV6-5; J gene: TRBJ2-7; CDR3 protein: CSSGNHYEQYF; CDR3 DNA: TGTTCGAGCGGGAATCACTACGAGCAGTACTTC
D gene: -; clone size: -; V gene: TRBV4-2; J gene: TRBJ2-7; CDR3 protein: CASSQDVRRVSYEQYF; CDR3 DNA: TGTGCCAGCAGCCAAGACGTGAGGAGGGTCTCCTACGAGCAGTACTTC
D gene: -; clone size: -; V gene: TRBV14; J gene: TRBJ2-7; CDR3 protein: CASSPLVIGEQYF; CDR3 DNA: TGTGCCAGCAGCCCCCTAGTCATTGGCGAGCAGTACTTC
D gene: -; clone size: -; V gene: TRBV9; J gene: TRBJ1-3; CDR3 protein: CASSVEGGNTIYF; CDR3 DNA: TGTGCCAGCAGCGTAGAAGGGGGAAACACCATATATTTT
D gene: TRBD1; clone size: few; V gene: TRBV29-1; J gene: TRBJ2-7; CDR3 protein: CSVGQGTYEQYF; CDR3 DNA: TGCAGCGTTGGACAGGGGACCTACGAGCAGTACTTC
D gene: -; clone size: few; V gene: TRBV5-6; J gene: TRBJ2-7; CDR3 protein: CASSFFRGSYEQYF; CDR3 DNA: TGTGCCAGCAGCTTCTTCCGCGGCTCCTACGAGCAGTACTTC
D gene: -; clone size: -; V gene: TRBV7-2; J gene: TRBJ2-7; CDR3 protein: CASSLEEYDEQYF; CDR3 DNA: TGTGCCAGCAGCTTAGAGGAGTACGACGAGCAGTACTTC
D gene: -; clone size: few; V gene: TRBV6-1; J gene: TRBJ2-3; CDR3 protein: CASSGSFDSTDTQYF; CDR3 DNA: TGTGCCAGCAGTGGCAGCTTCGATAGCACAGATACGCAGTATTTT
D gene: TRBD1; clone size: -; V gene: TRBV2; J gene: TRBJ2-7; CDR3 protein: CASSSDRDSGEQYF; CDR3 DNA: TGTGCCAGCAGCTCTGACAGGGATTCTGGCGAGCAGTACTTC
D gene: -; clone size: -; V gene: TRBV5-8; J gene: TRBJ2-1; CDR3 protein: CASSPRGGTPSSYNEQFF; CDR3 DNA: TGTGCCAGCAGCCCAAGGGGGGGCACCCCTAGCTCCTACAATGAGCAGTTCTTC
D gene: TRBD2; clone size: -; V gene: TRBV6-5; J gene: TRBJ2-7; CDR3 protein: CASSLAGGSGEQYF; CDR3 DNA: TGTGCCAGCAGTTTAGCGGGAGGGTCGGGCGAGCAGTACTTC
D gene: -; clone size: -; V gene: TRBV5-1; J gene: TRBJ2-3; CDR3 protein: CASSRTFTTSTDTQYF; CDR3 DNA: TGCGCCAGCAGCCGGACCTTTACTACTAGCACAGATACGCAGTATTTT
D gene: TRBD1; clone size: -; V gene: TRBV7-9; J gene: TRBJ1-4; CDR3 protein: CASSRQTGDEKLFF; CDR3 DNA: TGTGCCAGCAGCCGCCAAACAGGGGATGAAAAACTGTTTTTT
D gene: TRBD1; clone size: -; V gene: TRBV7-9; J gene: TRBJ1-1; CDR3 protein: CASSLGQGDKEAFF; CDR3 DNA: TGTGCCAGCAGCTTAGGGCAGGGGGACAAGGAAGCTTTCTTT
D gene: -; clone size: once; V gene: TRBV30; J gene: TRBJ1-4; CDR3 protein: CACRPGPRDEKLFF; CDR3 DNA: TGTGCCTGTCGTCCGGGCCCCAGGGACGAAAAACTGTTTTTT
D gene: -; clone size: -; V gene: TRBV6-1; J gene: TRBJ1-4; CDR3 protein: CASSEEGRINEKLFF; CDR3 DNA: TGTGCCAGCAGTGAAGAAGGACGGATTAATGAAAAACTGTTTTTT
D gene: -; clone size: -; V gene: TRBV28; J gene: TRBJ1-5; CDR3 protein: CASSFKGVGNQPQHF; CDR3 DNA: TGTGCCAGCAGTTTTAAAGGGGTAGGCAATCAGCCCCAGCATTTT
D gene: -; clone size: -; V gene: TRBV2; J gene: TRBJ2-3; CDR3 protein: CASRGGAGSDTQYF; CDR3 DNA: TGTGCCAGCAGGGGGGGTGCGGGTTCAGATACGCAGTATTTT
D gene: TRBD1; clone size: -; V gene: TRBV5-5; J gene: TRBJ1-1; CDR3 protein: CASSLLTGLTEAFF; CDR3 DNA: TGTGCCAGCAGCCTCCTGACAGGGTTGACTGAAGCTTTCTTT
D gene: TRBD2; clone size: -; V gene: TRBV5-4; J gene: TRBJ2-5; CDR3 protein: CASSLTSGRARETQYF; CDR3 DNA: TGTGCCAGCAGCTTGACTAGCGGGAGGGCCCGAGAGACCCAGTACTTC
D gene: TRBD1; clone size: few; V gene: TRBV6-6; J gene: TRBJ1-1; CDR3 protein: CASTQPDRSREAFF; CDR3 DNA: TGTGCCAGCACCCAACCGGACAGGAGTAGGGAAGCTTTCTTT
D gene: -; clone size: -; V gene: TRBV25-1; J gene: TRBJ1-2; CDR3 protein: CASSRQSYGYTF; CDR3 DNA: TGTGCCAGCAGCCGACAGTCCTATGGCTACACCTTC
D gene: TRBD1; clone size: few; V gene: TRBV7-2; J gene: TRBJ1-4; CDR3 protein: CASNPGQGREKLFF; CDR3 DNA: TGTGCCAGCAACCCGGGACAGGGTAGGGAAAAACTGTTTTTT